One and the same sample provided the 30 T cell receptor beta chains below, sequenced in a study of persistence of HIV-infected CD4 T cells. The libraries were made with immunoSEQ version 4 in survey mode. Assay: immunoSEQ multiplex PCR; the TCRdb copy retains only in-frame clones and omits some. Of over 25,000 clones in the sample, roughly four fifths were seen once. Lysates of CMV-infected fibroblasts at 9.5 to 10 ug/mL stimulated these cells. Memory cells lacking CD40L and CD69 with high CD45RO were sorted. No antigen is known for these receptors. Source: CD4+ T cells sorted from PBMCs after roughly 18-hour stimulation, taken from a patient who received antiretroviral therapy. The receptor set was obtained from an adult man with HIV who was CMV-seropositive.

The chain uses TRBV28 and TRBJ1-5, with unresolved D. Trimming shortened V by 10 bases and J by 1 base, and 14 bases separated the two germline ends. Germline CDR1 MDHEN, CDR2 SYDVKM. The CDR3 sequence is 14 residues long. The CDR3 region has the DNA TGTGCCACCCTATTGCCGGGGAGCAATCAGCCCCAGCATTTT. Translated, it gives CATLLPGSNQPQHF.

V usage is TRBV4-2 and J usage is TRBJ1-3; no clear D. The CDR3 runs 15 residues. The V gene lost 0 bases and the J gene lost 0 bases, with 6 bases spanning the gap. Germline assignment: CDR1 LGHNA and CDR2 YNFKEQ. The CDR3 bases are TGTGCCAGCAGCCAAGATGGCGGCTCTGGAAACACCATATATTTT. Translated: CASSQDGGSGNTIYF.

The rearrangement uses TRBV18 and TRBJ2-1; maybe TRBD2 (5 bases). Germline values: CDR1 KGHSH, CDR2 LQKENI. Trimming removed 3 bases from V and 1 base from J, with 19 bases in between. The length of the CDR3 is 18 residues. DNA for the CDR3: TGTGCCAGCTCACCCGCACGAGGTCGTCGGGGATCCTACAATGAGCAGTTCTTC. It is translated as CASSPARGRRGSYNEQFF.

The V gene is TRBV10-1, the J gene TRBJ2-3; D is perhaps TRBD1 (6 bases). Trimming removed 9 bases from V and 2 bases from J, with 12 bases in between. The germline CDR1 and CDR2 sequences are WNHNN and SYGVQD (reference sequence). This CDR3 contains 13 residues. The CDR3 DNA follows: TGCGCCAGTTCAAGGGGGTACACAGATACGCAGTATTTT. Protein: CASSRGYTDTQYF.

The CDR3 loop is CASSYSGDTQYF. CDR3 DNA sequence: TGTGCCAGCAGTTACTCCGGAGATACGCAGTATTTT. V gene TRBV6-2 or TRBV6-3 combines with J gene TRBJ2-3; no definite D call. This CDR3 region has 12 residues. Germline CDR1 is MNHEY and CDR2 is SVGEGT. Trimming stripped 0 bases from V and 5 bases from J, with 3 bases between.

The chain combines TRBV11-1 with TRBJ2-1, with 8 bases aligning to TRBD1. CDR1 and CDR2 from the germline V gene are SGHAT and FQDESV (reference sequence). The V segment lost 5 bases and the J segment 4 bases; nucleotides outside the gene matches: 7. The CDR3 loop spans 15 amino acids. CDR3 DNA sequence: TGTGCCAGCAGCCTAGGGACAGGCCCTTACAATGAGCAGTTCTTC. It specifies CASSLGTGPYNEQFF.

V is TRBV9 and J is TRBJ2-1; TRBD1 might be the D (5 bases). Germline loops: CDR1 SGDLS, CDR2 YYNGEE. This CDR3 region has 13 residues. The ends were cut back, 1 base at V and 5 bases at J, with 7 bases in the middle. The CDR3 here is CASSVLQDNEQFF. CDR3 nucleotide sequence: TGTGCCAGCAGCGTATTACAGGACAATGAGCAGTTCTTC. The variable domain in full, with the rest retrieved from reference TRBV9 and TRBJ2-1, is DSGVTQTPKHLITATGQRVTLRCSPRSGDLSVYWYQQSLDQGLQFLIQYYNGEERAKGNILERFSAQQFPDLHSELNLSSLELGDSALYFCASSVLQDNEQFFGPGTRLTVL.

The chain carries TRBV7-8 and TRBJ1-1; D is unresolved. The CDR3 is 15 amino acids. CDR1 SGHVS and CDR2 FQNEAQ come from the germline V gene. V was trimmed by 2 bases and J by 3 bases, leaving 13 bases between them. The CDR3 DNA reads TGTGCCAGCAGCTTATATTGGGGTAAGGACACTGAAGCTTTCTTT. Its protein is CASSLYWGKDTEAFF.

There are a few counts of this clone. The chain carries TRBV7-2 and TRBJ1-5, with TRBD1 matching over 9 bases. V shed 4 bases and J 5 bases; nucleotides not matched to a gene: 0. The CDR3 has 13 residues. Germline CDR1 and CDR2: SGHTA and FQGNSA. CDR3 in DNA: TGTGCCAGCAGCTGGGACAGGGATCAGCCCCAGCATTTT. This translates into CASSWDRDQPQHF.

CDR3 sequence: CASRGPGTNEKLFF. For the CDR3, the DNA is TGTGCCAGCCGGGGACCAGGAACTAATGAAAAACTGTTTTTT. The chain joins TRBV28 to TRBJ1-4; D might be TRBD1 (5 bases). The germline V gene has CDR1 MDHEN and CDR2 SYDVKM. The CDR3 runs 14 residues. V dropped 8 bases and J dropped 1 base, with 11 bases sitting between them.

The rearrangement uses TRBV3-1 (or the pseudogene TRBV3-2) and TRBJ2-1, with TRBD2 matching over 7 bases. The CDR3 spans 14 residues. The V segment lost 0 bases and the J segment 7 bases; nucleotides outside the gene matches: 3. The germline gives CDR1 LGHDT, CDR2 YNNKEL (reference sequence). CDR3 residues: CASSQELAKNEQFF. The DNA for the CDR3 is TGTGCCAGCAGCCAAGAACTAGCGAAGAATGAGCAGTTCTTC.

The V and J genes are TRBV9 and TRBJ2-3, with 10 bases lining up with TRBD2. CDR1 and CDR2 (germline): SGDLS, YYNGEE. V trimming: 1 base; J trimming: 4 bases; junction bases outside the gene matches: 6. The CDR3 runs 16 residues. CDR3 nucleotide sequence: TGTGCCAGCAGCGTACTCCGGACTAGCGGATCAGATACGCAGTATTTT. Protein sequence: CASSVLRTSGSDTQYF.

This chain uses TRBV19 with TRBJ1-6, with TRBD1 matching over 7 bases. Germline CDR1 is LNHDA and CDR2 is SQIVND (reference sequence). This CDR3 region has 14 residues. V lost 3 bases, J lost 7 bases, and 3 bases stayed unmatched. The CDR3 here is CASSMDRLNSPLHF. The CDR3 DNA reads TGTGCCAGTAGTATGGACAGGTTAAATTCACCCCTCCACTTT. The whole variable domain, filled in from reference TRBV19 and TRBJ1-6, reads DGGITQSPKYLFRKEGQNVTLSCEQNLNHDAMYWYRQDPGQGLRLIYYSQIVNDFQKGDIAEGYSVSREKKESFPLTVTSAQKNPTAFYLCASSMDRLNSPLHFGNGTRLTVT.

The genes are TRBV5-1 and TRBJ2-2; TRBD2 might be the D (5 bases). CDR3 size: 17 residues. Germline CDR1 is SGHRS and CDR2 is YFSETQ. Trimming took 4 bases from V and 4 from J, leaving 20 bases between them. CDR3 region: CASSRTTTLDSTGELFF. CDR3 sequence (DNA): TGCGCCAGCAGCCGTACGACTACCCTGGATAGCACCGGGGAGCTGTTTTTT. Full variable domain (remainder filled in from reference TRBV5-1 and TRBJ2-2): KAGVTQTPRYLIKTRGQQVTLSCSPISGHRSVSWYQQTPGQGLQFLFEYFSETQRNKGNFPGRFSGRQFSNSRSEMNVSTLELGDSALYLCASSRTTTLDSTGELFFGEGSRLTVL.

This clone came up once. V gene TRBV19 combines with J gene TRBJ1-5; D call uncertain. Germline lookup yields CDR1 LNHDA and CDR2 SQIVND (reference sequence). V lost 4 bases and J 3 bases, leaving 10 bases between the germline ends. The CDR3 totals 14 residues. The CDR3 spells CASSKRQNNQPQHF. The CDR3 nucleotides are TGTGCCAGTAGTAAAAGGCAGAACAATCAGCCCCAGCATTTT.

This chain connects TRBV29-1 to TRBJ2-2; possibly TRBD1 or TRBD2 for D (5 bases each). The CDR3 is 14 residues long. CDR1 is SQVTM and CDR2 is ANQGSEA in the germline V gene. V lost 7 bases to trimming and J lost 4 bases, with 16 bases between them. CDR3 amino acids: CSAPGPSGTGELFF. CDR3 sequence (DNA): TGCAGCGCCCCGGGGCCCAGCGGCACCGGGGAGCTGTTTTTT.

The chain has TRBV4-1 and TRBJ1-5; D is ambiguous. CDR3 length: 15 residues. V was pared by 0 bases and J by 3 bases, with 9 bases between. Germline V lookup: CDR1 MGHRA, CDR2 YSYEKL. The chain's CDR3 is CASSQDEGYNQPQHF. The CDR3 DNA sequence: TGCGCCAGCAGCCAAGATGAGGGCTACAATCAGCCCCAGCATTTT.

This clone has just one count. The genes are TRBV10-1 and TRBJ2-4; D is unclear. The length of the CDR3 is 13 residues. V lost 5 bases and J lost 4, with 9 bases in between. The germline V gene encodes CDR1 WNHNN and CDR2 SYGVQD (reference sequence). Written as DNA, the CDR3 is TGCGCCAGCAGTTCCTCCGGGAAAAACATTCAGTACTTC. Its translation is CASSSSGKNIQYF.

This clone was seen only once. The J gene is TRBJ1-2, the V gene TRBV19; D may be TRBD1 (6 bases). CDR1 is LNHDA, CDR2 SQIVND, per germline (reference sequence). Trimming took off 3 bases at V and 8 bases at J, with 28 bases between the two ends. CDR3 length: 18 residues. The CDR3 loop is CASSMSSLGGTSTRGYTF. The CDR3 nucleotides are TGTGCCAGTAGTATGTCTTCCTTGGGAGGGACATCAACGAGAGGCTACACCTTC.

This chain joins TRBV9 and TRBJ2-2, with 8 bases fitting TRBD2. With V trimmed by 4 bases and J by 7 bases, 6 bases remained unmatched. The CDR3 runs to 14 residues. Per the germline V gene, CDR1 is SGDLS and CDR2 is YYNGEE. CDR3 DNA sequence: TGTGCCAGCAGCTCTCGGACTAGCCACGGGGAGCTGTTTTTT. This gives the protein CASSSRTSHGELFF. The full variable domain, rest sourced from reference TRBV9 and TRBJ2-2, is DSGVTQTPKHLITATGQRVTLRCSPRSGDLSVYWYQQSLDQGLQFLIQYYNGEERAKGNILERFSAQQFPDLHSELNLSSLELGDSALYFCASSSRTSHGELFFGEGSRLTVL.

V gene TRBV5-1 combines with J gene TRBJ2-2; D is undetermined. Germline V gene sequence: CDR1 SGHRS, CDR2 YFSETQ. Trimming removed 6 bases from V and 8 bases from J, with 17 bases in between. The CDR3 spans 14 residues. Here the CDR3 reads CASTTDAEWGELFF. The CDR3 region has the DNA TGCGCCAGCACGACCGACGCGGAGTGGGGGGAGCTGTTTTTT.

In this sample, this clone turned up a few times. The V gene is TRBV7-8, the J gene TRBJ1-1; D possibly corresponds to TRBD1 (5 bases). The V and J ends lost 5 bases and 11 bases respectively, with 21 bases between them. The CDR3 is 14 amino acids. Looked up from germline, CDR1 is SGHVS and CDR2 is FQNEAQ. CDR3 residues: CASSPGTDGSWAFF. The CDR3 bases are TGTGCCAGCAGCCCCGGGACGGATGGGTCATGGGCTTTCTTT.

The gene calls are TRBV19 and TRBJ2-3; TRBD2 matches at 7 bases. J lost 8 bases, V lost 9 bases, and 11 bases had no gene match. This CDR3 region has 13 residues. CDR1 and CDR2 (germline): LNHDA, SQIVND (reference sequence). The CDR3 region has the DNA TGTGCCAGCGGCGTCCTCGGGGGGATTACGCAGTATTTT. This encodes CASGVLGGITQYF.

In DNA, the CDR3 is TGTGCCAGCAGTCCCAGCGGGGGGGGTAACACCGGGGAGCTGTTTTTT. Residues: CASSPSGGGNTGELFF. The chain uses TRBV7-2 and TRBJ2-2; 10 bases match TRBD2. CDR1 is SGHTA, CDR2 FQGNSA, per germline. The CDR3 sequence is 16 residues long. V lost 6 bases and J lost 2; bases outside the gene matches: 6.

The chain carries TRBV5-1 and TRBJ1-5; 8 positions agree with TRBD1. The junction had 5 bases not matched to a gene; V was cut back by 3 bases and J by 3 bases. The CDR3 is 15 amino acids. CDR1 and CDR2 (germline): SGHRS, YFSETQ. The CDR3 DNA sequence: TGCGCCAGCAGCTCAGGACAGGGAGACAATCAGCCCCAGCATTTT. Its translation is CASSSGQGDNQPQHF.

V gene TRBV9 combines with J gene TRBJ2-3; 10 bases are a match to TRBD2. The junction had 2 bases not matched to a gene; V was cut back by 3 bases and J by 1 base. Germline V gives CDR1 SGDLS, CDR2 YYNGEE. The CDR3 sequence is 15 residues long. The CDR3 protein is CASSASGGGTDTQYF. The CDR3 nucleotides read TGTGCCAGCAGCGCTAGCGGGGGAGGCACAGATACGCAGTATTTT.

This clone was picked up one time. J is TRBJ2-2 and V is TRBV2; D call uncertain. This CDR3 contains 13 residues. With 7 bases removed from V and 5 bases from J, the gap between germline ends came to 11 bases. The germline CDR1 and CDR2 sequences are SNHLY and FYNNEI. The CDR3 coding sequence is TGTGCCAGCACCAAAACAGCTACCGGGGAGCTGTTTTTT. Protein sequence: CASTKTATGELFF.

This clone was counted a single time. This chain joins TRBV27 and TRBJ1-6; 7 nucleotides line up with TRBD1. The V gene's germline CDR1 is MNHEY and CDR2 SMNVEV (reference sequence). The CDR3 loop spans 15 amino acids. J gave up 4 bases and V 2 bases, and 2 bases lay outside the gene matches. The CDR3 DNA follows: TGTGCCAGCAGTTTACAGACAGGGTATAATTCACCCCTCCACTTT. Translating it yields CASSLQTGYNSPLHF.

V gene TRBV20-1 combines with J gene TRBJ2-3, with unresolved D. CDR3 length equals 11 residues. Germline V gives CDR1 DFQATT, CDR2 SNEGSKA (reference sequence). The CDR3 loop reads CRAVFTDTQYF. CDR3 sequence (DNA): TGCAGGGCGGTGTTCACAGATACGCAGTATTTT.

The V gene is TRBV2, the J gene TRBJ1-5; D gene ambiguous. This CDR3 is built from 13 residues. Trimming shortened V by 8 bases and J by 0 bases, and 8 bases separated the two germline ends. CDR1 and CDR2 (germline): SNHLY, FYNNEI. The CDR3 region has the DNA TGTGCCAGCGGTAAGGATAGCAATCAGCCCCAGCATTTT. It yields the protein CASGKDSNQPQHF.